The 14 T cell receptor beta chains in this list originate from one sample, sequenced in a study of cytomegalovirus exposure and HLA in healthy donors. Using immunoSEQ multiplex PCR, the repertoire was profiled, and TCRdb retains in-frame clones only, with some absent. The sample includes 150,000 to 200,000 clones, over 85% of them seen just once. Source material: PBMCs. The receptor source for this set is a woman under 30 in good health and CMV-seropositive.

The CDR3 sequence is CASTGTALKAYGYTF. In DNA, the CDR3 is TGTGCCAGCACCGGGACTGCTCTGAAGGCCTATGGCTACACCTTC. The rearrangement uses TRBV6-5 and TRBJ1-2; TRBD1 might be the D (5 bases). The length of the CDR3 is 15 residues. Germline V gives CDR1 MNHEY, CDR2 SVGAGI. Trimming shortened V by 7 bases and J by 4 bases, and 19 bases separated the two germline ends.

The rearrangement joins TRBV19 to TRBJ2-7, with 11 bases matching TRBD2. From germline, CDR1 is LNHDA and CDR2 SQIVND (reference sequence). After removal of 9 bases from V and 2 bases from J, the junction contained 6 bases not matched to a gene. This CDR3 is 14 amino acids long. CDR3 region: CASSPGLAAYEQYF. The DNA of the CDR3 is TGTGCCAGCAGCCCGGGACTAGCGGCCTACGAGCAGTACTTC.

The CDR3 nucleotides read TGTGCCAGCAGCTTAATCCAGGGCCCCTACGAGCAGTACTTC. Protein sequence: CASSLIQGPYEQYF. This sequence joins TRBV7-2 and TRBJ2-7, with D perhaps TRBD1 (5 bases). This CDR3 region has 14 residues. The ends were cut back, 2 bases at V and 2 bases at J, with 10 bases in the middle. The germline V gene encodes CDR1 SGHTA and CDR2 FQGNSA.

CDR3 DNA sequence: TGCGCCAGCAGCCAAGGATTTGGCAGGGTGAATGAAGCTTTCTTT. It translates to CASSQGFGRVNEAFF. The rearrangement joins TRBV4-1 to TRBJ1-1, with D possibly TRBD1 on 5 matching bases. Germline CDR1 and CDR2: MGHRA and YSYEKL. CDR3 length: 15 amino acids. V gave up 1 base and J gave up 7 bases, with 16 bases separating them.

The J gene is TRBJ2-6, the V gene TRBV7-3; D unclear. The CDR3 contains 12 residues. Germline CDR1 SGHTA, CDR2 FQGTGA. V lost 1 base and J 11 bases, leaving 6 bases between the germline ends. This CDR3 is CASSLSYHVLTF. The DNA for the CDR3 is TGTGCCAGCAGCTTAAGCTATCACGTCCTGACTTTC.

The chain carries TRBV6-5 and TRBJ1-1, with a weak D call TRBD1 (6 bases). This CDR3 is 13 amino acids long. V lost 6 bases and J 3 bases, leaving 11 bases between the germline ends. Per the germline V gene, CDR1 is MNHEY and CDR2 is SVGAGI. The CDR3 DNA sequence: TGTGCCAGCAGAGGACAGACTTACACTGAAGCTTTCTTT. Its translation: CASRGQTYTEAFF.

This rearrangement joins TRBV27 to TRBJ2-7, with TRBD2 matching over 9 bases. Unmatched junction bases numbered 12, after V lost 5 bases and J lost 7 bases. The CDR3 totals 15 residues. Per germline, CDR1 MNHEY and CDR2 SMNVEV (reference sequence). CDR3 in amino acids: CASSGPSGISMEQYF. CDR3 nucleotide sequence: TGTGCCAGCAGTGGTCCTAGCGGGATCTCAATGGAGCAGTACTTC.

The chain is built from TRBV4-1 and TRBJ2-5; 8 bases match TRBD2. The V gene's germline CDR1 is MGHRA and CDR2 YSYEKL. CDR3 length: 15 residues. After removal of 1 base from V and 5 bases from J, the junction contained 6 bases not matched to a gene. The CDR3 coding sequence is TGCGCCAGCAGCCAAGTTAGCGGGGTGGGGGAGACCCAGTACTTC. Translated: CASSQVSGVGETQYF.

V is TRBV18 and J is TRBJ1-1; 9 nucleotides agree with TRBD1. With 2 bases clipped from V and 2 bases from J, the junction kept 3 bases outside the gene matches. Germline V CDR1 and CDR2: KGHSH, LQKENI. The length of the CDR3 is 15 residues. The CDR3 sequence: CASSPAGQGNTEAFF. The CDR3 DNA is TGTGCCAGCTCACCAGCGGGACAGGGTAACACTGAAGCTTTCTTT.

The chain couples TRBV25-1 to TRBJ2-7; D remains ambiguous. Germline-derived CDR1 and CDR2 are MGHDK and SYGVNS. Between the trimmed V and J ends, which lost 1 base and 1 base, there was a span of 5 bases. The CDR3 is 13 amino acids. The CDR3 region is CASSESGSYEQYF. In DNA form, the CDR3 reads TGTGCCAGCAGTGAATCGGGTTCCTACGAGCAGTACTTC.

This chain uses TRBV10-3 with TRBJ1-2; D perhaps matches TRBD1 (5 bases). V lost 6 bases and J 8 bases, leaving 19 bases between the germline ends. Germline V gene data show CDR1 as ENHRY and CDR2 as SYGVKD. The CDR3 spans 14 residues. The CDR3 here is CAIRGPARGQGYTF. The CDR3 DNA is TGTGCCATCAGGGGGCCTGCTCGTGGCCAGGGCTACACCTTC.

This clone came up once. J is TRBJ2-1 and V is TRBV28; tentative D call: TRBD1 (6 bases). The germline V gene has CDR1 MDHEN and CDR2 SYDVKM. V was cut by 2 bases and J by 6 bases, with 20 bases left in between. CDR3 size: 17 residues. The CDR3: CASSLTGTLNTGNEQFF. The CDR3 nucleotides are TGTGCCAGCAGTTTAACGGGGACACTTAATACGGGCAATGAGCAGTTCTTC. Full variable domain (missing parts from reference TRBV28 and TRBJ2-1): DVKVTQSSRYLVKRTGEKVFLECVQDMDHENMFWYRQDPGLGLRLIYFSYDVKMKEKGDIPEGYSVSREKKERFSLILESASTNQTSMYLCASSLTGTLNTGNEQFFGPGTRLTVL.

The rearrangement links TRBV7-2 to TRBJ2-3; TRBD2 matches 9 bases. Losses at the gene ends were 5 bases for V and 1 base for J; bases not matched to a gene: 7. The CDR3 runs 16 residues. Per germline, CDR1 SGHTA and CDR2 FQGNSA. CDR3 coding DNA: TGTGCCAGCAGCCCCCGACTAGCGGCAGGCACAGATACGCAGTATTTT. Translation: CASSPRLAAGTDTQYF.

The chain recombines TRBV30 with TRBJ2-5; 9 bases match TRBD2. The V gene's germline CDR1 is GTSNPN and CDR2 SVGIG (reference sequence). This CDR3 comprises 15 residues. Trimming took 5 bases from V and 3 from J; bases not matched to a gene: 10. The CDR3 is CAWATAGLAEETQYF. The DNA for the CDR3 is TGTGCCTGGGCTACCGCGGGACTAGCAGAAGAGACCCAGTACTTC.